This T cell receptor beta chain was recovered during a study of PD-L1 blockade in urothelial cancer (dated by TCRdb to 2017 to 2019). Background for the entire study: All patients started therapy in about 2014 and received atezolizumab 1,200 mg intravenously every 3 weeks. In the same patients, pretreatment tumors underwent whole exome sequencing and RNA sequencing in addition to TCR sequencing. Patients had an ECOG performance status of 0 or 1 and had received between 0 and 3 prior chemotherapy regimens. Blood samples yielded a median of about 150,000 T cells and tens of thousands of unique TCRs, with median clonality approximately 0.08. Over 28 patients had pretreatment blood TCR-seq, about 25 had at least one posttreatment blood collection, and about 25 had tumor TCR-seq. Durable clinical benefit was achieved by nine patients but not by the remaining 20. The study, an exploratory multi-omic analysis, examined somatic, immune and clinical correlates of response to PD-L1 blockade with atezolizumab in urothelial cancer. About 90% of the roughly 29 patients were males with bladder-origin urothelial cancer, and 18 of 29 reported a prior smoking history. Durable clinical benefit was defined as progression-free survival longer than 6 months, and TCR features were also tested against progression-free and overall survival. TCR sequencing covered pretreatment tumor samples and matched, serially collected peripheral blood taken before and after atezolizumab treatment. Blood samples were analyzed at 3 weeks after treatment start (second dose) and at 6 weeks after treatment start. The full study reports these points: Patients with durable benefit showed greater expansion of tumor-associated TCR clones in peripheral blood 3 weeks after starting treatment (n ≈ 22, p = 0.022). A pretreatment peripheral blood TCR clonality below the median was linked to improved progression-free and overall survival. Because the sample size was small (n ≈ 30) and many of the analyses were exploratory, the results are meant to be hypothesis-generating.

The CDR3 holds 15 amino acids from the cysteine to the phenylalanine. The entry retains the CDR3 DNA only, 45 bases that are in frame from base 1. CDR1 and CDR2 are drawn from the germline V gene (reference sequence): MNHEY, SMNVEV. At the junction V is shortened by 5 bases and J by 7 bases; bases outside the gene matches: 9. This clone was detected only a few times. The target of this receptor is not known. Base qualities were left out, and no much larger clone turns up one base away. To estimate absolute template abundance from read counts, synthetic TCR analog templates were spiked into each PCR. The immunoSEQ assay used bias-controlled V and J gene primers to amplify TCRbeta CDR3 regions from genomic DNA. Sequencing of rearranged TCRbeta segments was done at approximately 20X coverage. For the original study's pipeline: Sequencing errors were corrected by clustering, and CDR3s were annotated against IMGT so that V, D and J genes could be assigned. Only productive TCRbeta rearrangements were used in downstream analyses, excluding out-of-frame or stop-codon sequences. Clonality was computed as one minus Shannon entropy normalized by the log of the number of unique productive sequences. Clones differing between time points or between blood and tumor were identified by Fisher's exact test with Benjamini-Hochberg correction at adjusted p below 0.01. As stored in TCRdb, this immuneACCESS dataset retains in-frame rearrangements with V and J assigned. A fraction of the clones does not appear; measured against another copy, unresolved V genes explain less than half of the discrepancy, and the remainder lacks a known reason. V and J calls plus clone size are reproduced from that table; the DNA served to infer D and trimming. This sample has roughly 52,000 clones in its table, and more than 80% of those were observed once. 1% to 1.5% of the sample is taken by the ten largest.

This specimen's time point label, interpreted: pretreatment peripheral blood. The cohort included 25 to 30 patients with locally advanced or metastatic urothelial carcinoma who were treated at Memorial Sloan Kettering on a trial protocol. Peripheral blood mononuclear cells were collected pretreatment and during treatment, with between 1 and 8 total time points obtained per patient. The Qiagen DNeasy Blood extraction kit was used to purify genomic DNA from total PBMCs and from tumor samples. PBMCs were collected pretreatment and during treatment, and were isolated and stored as previously described.

This chain is built from TRBV27 and TRBJ2-1, with TRBD1 matching 9 junction bases. Source: PBMCs, taken around atezolizumab (anti-PD-L1) treatment. This receptor was taken from a man aged 50 to 59 with urothelial cancer. The CDR3 region has the sequence CASSTNRGRGNEQFF. The nucleotides read TGTGCCAGCAGTACAAACAGGGGGCGCGGTAATGAGCAGTTCTTC.